These 27 T cell receptor beta chains came from one sample sequenced in a study of identifying expanded T cells in peripheral blood. The assay was immunoSEQ multiplex PCR, and TCRdb's table has in-frame clones only and misses some. This sample has under 95,000 clones; over 75% occur once, and the top ten carry around 2.7%. What was sequenced was blood. All receptors come from a person aged 18-69 years in good health.

This rearrangement joins TRBV29-1 to TRBJ2-7, with no clear D. The V gene lost 5 bases and the J gene lost 1 base, with 9 bases spanning the gap. This CDR3 has 12 residues. Germline V gene data show CDR1 as SQVTM and CDR2 as ANQGSEA. Written as DNA, the CDR3 is TGCAGCGTTAGTAGTATATCCTACGAGCAGTACTTC. It encodes CSVSSISYEQYF.

The chain is built from TRBV4-3 and TRBJ1-2; no clear D. The CDR3 has 13 residues. V dropped 0 bases and J dropped 5 bases, with 7 bases sitting between them. Germline V gene data show CDR1 as LGHNA and CDR2 as YSLEER. CDR3 amino acids: CASSQEVGYGYTF. In DNA, the CDR3 is TGCGCCAGCAGCCAAGAGGTGGGATATGGCTACACCTTC.

V usage is TRBV18 and J usage is TRBJ2-6; D gene uncertain. Germline V CDR1 and CDR2: KGHSH, LQKENI. This CDR3 comprises 18 residues. Trimming cost V 1 base and J 0 bases, with 13 bases left between them. CDR3 protein: CASSPLALSGSGANVLTF. CDR3 coding DNA: TGTGCCAGCTCACCACTTGCTTTATCAGGCTCTGGGGCCAACGTCCTGACTTTC.

The chain links TRBV25-1 to TRBJ2-5; D gene unclear. Germline assignment: CDR1 MGHDK and CDR2 SYGVNS. This CDR3 has 13 residues. Trimming took 3 bases from V and 4 from J, leaving 9 bases between them. CDR3: CASSDALGETQYF. The CDR3 DNA reads TGTGCCAGCAGTGATGCGTTAGGAGAGACCCAGTACTTC.

CDR3 coding DNA: TGTGCCAGCAGCCAAGATCTCCCAGGTTTCTCTGGAAACACCATATATTTT. Translating gives CASSQDLPGFSGNTIYF. The chain combines TRBV4-2 with TRBJ1-3; no clear D gene. CDR3 size: 17 residues. Per the germline V gene, CDR1 is LGHNA and CDR2 is YNFKEQ. Between the trimmed V and J ends, which lost 0 bases and 0 bases, there was a span of 12 bases.

V gene TRBV7-3 combines with J gene TRBJ2-1; either TRBD1 or TRBD2 may fit D (6 bases each). Trimming removed 2 bases from V and 9 bases from J, with 17 bases in between. Germline V gene sequence: CDR1 SGHTA, CDR2 FQGTGA. This CDR3 contains 15 residues. The CDR3 is CASSLVGGAQSEQFF. The DNA of the CDR3 is TGTGCCAGCAGCTTAGTGGGGGGCGCACAATCTGAGCAGTTCTTC.

This clone was recorded once. The V call is TRBV4-3, the J call TRBJ2-5; TRBD2 aligns across 9 bases. Germline lookup yields CDR1 LGHNA and CDR2 YSLEER. After removal of 2 bases from V and 2 bases from J, the junction contained 6 bases not matched to a gene. This CDR3 is 16 amino acids long. CDR3 sequence (DNA): TGCGCCAGCAGCCAATTTTTGACTAGCGGACAAGAGACCCAGTACTTC. This codes for CASSQFLTSGQETQYF.

This chain links TRBV28 with TRBJ1-2, with a weak D call TRBD1 (6 bases). Germline CDR1 is MDHEN and CDR2 is SYDVKM. Deletions cut 6 bases from V and 8 bases from J, with 16 bases between. CDR3 size: 13 residues. The chain's CDR3 is CASSPGGARGYTF. CDR3 DNA: TGTGCCAGCAGCCCCGGGGGGGCGCGAGGCTACACCTTC.

The chain employs TRBV7-2 and TRBJ2-2; 9 bases are a match to TRBD2. V shed 8 bases and J 6 bases; nucleotides not matched to a gene: 13. Looked up from germline, CDR1 is SGHTA and CDR2 is FQGNSA. The CDR3 has 16 residues. The CDR3 DNA reads TGTGCCAGCGGCGAACGCGGGGGGGCGTCCCCCGGGGAGCTGTTTTTT. This sequence encodes CASGERGGASPGELFF.

This sequence joins TRBV7-2 and TRBJ2-7; D gene unclear. This CDR3 has 13 amino acids. The germline gives CDR1 SGHTA, CDR2 FQGNSA. V lost 2 bases and J lost 2, with 7 bases in between. The DNA for the CDR3 is TGTGCCAGCAGCTTAACGGCGACCTACGAGCAGTACTTC. Translated: CASSLTATYEQYF.

This clone was seen only once. The V call is TRBV11-2, the J call TRBJ1-6; no clear D gene. Trimming took 3 bases from V and 8 from J, leaving 14 bases between them. Germline CDR1 reads SGHAT; CDR2 reads FQNNGV. This CDR3 region has 15 residues. The CDR3 region has the DNA TGTGCCAGCAGCTTCGAAGGGCGGAAGTATTCACCCCTCCACTTT. Translating it yields CASSFEGRKYSPLHF.

This sequence joins TRBV7-9 and TRBJ2-1; a possible D gene is TRBD1 (6 bases). The CDR3 is 15 amino acids. V lost 1 base and J 7 bases, leaving 14 bases between the germline ends. CDR1 and CDR2 (germline): SEHNR, FQNEAQ (reference sequence). CDR3 DNA sequence: TGTGCCAGCAGCTTAGGGTCCAGGGGTACAAATGAGCAGTTCTTC. Translating it yields CASSLGSRGTNEQFF.

In this sample, this clone turned up a few times. V usage is TRBV7-7 and J usage is TRBJ2-5; D may be TRBD2 (5 bases). Trimming removed 5 bases at V and 3 bases at J, with 10 bases between. This CDR3 region has 13 residues. Germline V CDR1 and CDR2: SSHAT, FNYEAQ (reference sequence). This CDR3 is CASSRTREETQYF. In nucleotides, the CDR3 is TGTGCCAGCAGCCGTACTAGGGAAGAGACCCAGTACTTC.

This clone was counted a few times. The chain joins TRBV10-3 to TRBJ2-2; no firm D call. Germline values: CDR1 ENHRY, CDR2 SYGVKD. V was clipped by 10 bases and J by 8 bases, with 8 bases between them. The CDR3 has 10 amino acids. CDR3 sequence: CATGLGELFF. For the CDR3, the DNA is TGTGCCACCGGGTTGGGGGAGCTGTTTTTT.

The chain carries TRBV6-5 and TRBJ1-6; D uncertain. CDR1 is MNHEY and CDR2 is SVGAGI in the germline V gene. The V and J ends lost 4 bases and 6 bases respectively, with 10 bases between them. This CDR3 spans 14 amino acids. CDR3 sequence reads: CASSSVTANSPLHF. In DNA form, the CDR3 reads TGTGCCAGCAGTTCGGTGACGGCTAATTCACCCCTCCACTTT.

The J gene is TRBJ2-3, the V gene TRBV27; 10 bases agree with TRBD2. J gave up 0 bases and V 6 bases, and 9 bases lay outside the gene matches. CDR3 size: 17 residues. The germline CDR1 and CDR2 sequences are MNHEY and SMNVEV (reference sequence). DNA of the CDR3: TGTGCCAGCAGGCGAGCGGGGGGGGCCCCGAGCACAGATACGCAGTATTTT. Translating it yields CASRRAGGAPSTDTQYF.

The V gene is TRBV28, the J gene TRBJ2-2; maybe TRBD2 (6 bases). This CDR3 is built from 16 residues. V was shortened by 2 bases and J by 0 bases, with 10 bases between the two germline ends. Germline CDR1 MDHEN, CDR2 SYDVKM. As DNA, the CDR3 is TGTGCCAGCAGTTTAATTAGCGGAACGAACACCGGGGAGCTGTTTTTT. This encodes CASSLISGTNTGELFF. Full variable domain (rest looked up from reference TRBV28 and TRBJ2-2): DVKVTQSSRYLVKRTGEKVFLECVQDMDHENMFWYRQDPGLGLRLIYFSYDVKMKEKGDIPEGYSVSREKKERFSLILESASTNQTSMYLCASSLISGTNTGELFFGEGSRLTVL.

The chain links TRBV19 to TRBJ2-2, with D tentatively TRBD2 (6 bases). The CDR3 sequence is 14 residues long. The V gene's germline CDR1 is LNHDA and CDR2 SQIVND (reference sequence). V gave up 8 bases and J gave up 0 bases, with 10 bases separating them. The CDR3 is CASGLTPNTGELFF. In DNA, the CDR3 is TGTGCCAGTGGACTAACTCCGAACACCGGGGAGCTGTTTTTT.

This chain uses TRBV5-6 with TRBJ2-5; TRBD2 matches at 7 bases. Germline V gene lookup returns CDR1 SGHDT and CDR2 YYEEEE. The CDR3 is made up of 14 amino acids. The trim removed 4 bases at V and 3 bases at J, leaving 6 bases unmatched. The CDR3, as DNA: TGTGCCAGCAGCACGAAGCGGGGAGAAGAGACCCAGTACTTC. Amino acids: CASSTKRGEETQYF.

The V call is TRBV6-5, the J call TRBJ1-2; D is unclear. The V gene's germline CDR1 is MNHEY and CDR2 SVGAGI. Trimming removed 5 bases at V and 5 bases at J, with 12 bases between. The CDR3 loop spans 13 amino acids. Here the CDR3 reads CASSGEGPYGYTF. For the CDR3, the DNA is TGTGCCAGCAGTGGAGAGGGTCCTTATGGCTACACCTTC.

The chain carries TRBV28 and TRBJ2-7, with a possible D match to TRBD1 (5 bases). The CDR3 extends over 13 amino acids. From germline, CDR1 is MDHEN and CDR2 SYDVKM. The ends were cut back, 2 bases at V and 6 bases at J, with 11 bases in the middle. CDR3 loop: CASSLGARGEQYF. The CDR3 DNA follows: TGTGCCAGCAGTTTAGGAGCTAGGGGCGAGCAGTACTTC.

The chain has TRBV6-6 and TRBJ2-3; 11 bases fit TRBD2. The CDR3 totals 15 residues. With V trimmed by 5 bases and J by 4 bases, 5 bases remained unmatched. The germline gives CDR1 MNHNY, CDR2 SVGAGI (reference sequence). CDR3 sequence (DNA): TGTGCCAGCAGTACTAGCGGGGGACTCGCAGATACGCAGTATTTT. This gives the protein CASSTSGGLADTQYF.

The rearrangement joins TRBV5-4 to TRBJ2-1; TRBD2 matches 7 bases. Germline V lookup: CDR1 SGHNT, CDR2 YYREEE (reference sequence). This CDR3 contains 16 residues. V dropped 2 bases and J dropped 4; count of bases not matched to a gene: 9. CDR3 sequence: CASSFKAGRSYNEQFF. CDR3 in DNA: TGTGCCAGCAGCTTTAAAGCGGGAAGGAGTTACAATGAGCAGTTCTTC.

V usage is TRBV5-1 and J usage is TRBJ2-3; D perhaps matches TRBD1 (6 bases). Germline lookup yields CDR1 SGHRS and CDR2 YFSETQ. This CDR3 comprises 15 residues. V was clipped by 2 bases and J by 0 bases, with 10 bases between them. The CDR3 loop reads CASSFRGRSTDTQYF. The CDR3 DNA is TGCGCCAGCAGCTTCAGGGGTAGGAGCACAGATACGCAGTATTTT.

The J gene is TRBJ1-5, the V gene TRBV11-3; unclear D gene. The CDR3 sequence is 9 residues long. Per the germline V gene, CDR1 is SGHNT and CDR2 is YENEEA. V was cut by 10 bases and J by 10 bases, with 8 bases left in between. CDR3 protein: CAILGPQHF. The CDR3 coding sequence is TGTGCCATCCTCGGTCCCCAGCATTTT. The full variable domain, rest sourced from reference TRBV11-3 and TRBJ1-5, is EAGVVQSPRYKIIEKKQPVAFWCNPISGHNTLYWYLQNLGQGPELLIRYENEEAVDDSQLPKDRFSAERLKGVDSTLKIQPAELGDSAVYLCAILGPQHFGDGTRLSIL.

The chain links TRBV5-1 to TRBJ2-1, with no clear D. The CDR3 totals 14 residues. V lost 0 bases and J lost 3, with 7 bases in between. Germline lookup yields CDR1 SGHRS and CDR2 YFSETQ. The CDR3 DNA reads as TGCGCCAGCAGCTTGGAGGGCCTCTACAATGAGCAGTTCTTC. Protein sequence: CASSLEGLYNEQFF.

This clone was seen once. CDR3 DNA: TGTGCCAGCAGTCCGACGGGACTTGAAGCTTTCTTT. It encodes CASSPTGLEAFF. The chain employs TRBV6-6 and TRBJ1-1; perhaps TRBD1 as D (5 bases). The CDR3 has 12 residues. Per germline, CDR1 MNHNY and CDR2 SVGAGI (reference sequence). V lost 5 bases to trimming and J lost 7 bases, with 11 bases between them.